Sequencing of this T cell receptor (beta chain) was carried out in a study of cytomegalovirus exposure and HLA in healthy donors. PCR amplification relied on 60 Vbeta primers (plus 13 Jbeta primers). The method was immunoSEQ multiplex PCR; TCRdb's version includes in-frame clones alone and lacks a portion of them. The sample lists hundreds of thousands of clones; roughly 83% were seen once. This clone has only one observation. The V gene lost 5 bases and the J gene lost 10 bases, with 25 bases spanning the gap. The CDR3 has 15 amino acids. Germline values: CDR1 SGHRS, CDR2 YFSETQ. The chain recombines TRBV5-1 with TRBJ2-7; tentatively, D is TRBD2 (6 bases). What was sequenced was PBMCs. The source of this sequence is a girl aged 5 to 17 in good health and CMV-seronegative. In DNA form, the CDR3 reads TGCGCCAGCAGGGTTGGGGTGCGGGGTATTGGGCCCCAGTACTTC. This encodes CASRVGVRGIGPQYF.